Described below is a single TCR beta chain sequence and its context. The same CDR3 can be traced to other DNA sequences in this sample. Profiled with immunoSEQ multiplex PCR; TCRdb holds only in-frame clones, not every one. Found here are millions of clones, 85% to 95% of them singletons; the top ten hold about 0.13%. This record belongs to a study of shared clonotypes between healthy human individuals. The CDR3 runs to 14 residues. Germline V CDR1 and CDR2: WSHSY, SAAADI. Trimming removed 6 bases from V and 0 bases from J, with 8 bases in between. Sequencing was carried out using naive CD4+ T cells sorted from blood. Subset specified: CD45RA+ positively selected. This chain uses TRBV10-2 with TRBJ2-2; TRBD1 or TRBD2 may be the D gene (5 bases each). This sequence originates from a man between 18 and 35 years old in good health. This CDR3 is CASRGTANTGELFF. DNA of the CDR3: TGCGCCAGCAGGGGGACGGCGAACACCGGGGAGCTGTTTTTT.